This TCR beta chain was retrieved from a study of T cell changes during pregnancy in multiple sclerosis. The protocol was immunoSEQ multiplex PCR, while the TCRdb copy is restricted to in-frame clones and leaves out a portion. The sample shows approximately 110,000 clones, 80% to 95% of them seen only once. The J segment lost 0 bases and the V segment lost 0 bases, leaving 9 bases of the junction unmatched. This CDR3 spans 18 amino acids. CDR1 is GTSNPN, CDR2 SVGIG, per germline (reference sequence). This sequence originates from a female donor with multiple sclerosis, enrolled in a pregnancy study. The chain links TRBV30 to TRBJ1-1; the match to TRBD1 covers 11 bases. The sequencing used peripheral blood, collected after pregnancy. The CDR3 reads CAWSVHRTGGFMNTEAFF. The CDR3, as DNA: TGTGCCTGGAGTGTACACCGGACAGGGGGCTTCATGAACACTGAAGCTTTCTTT.